The 27 T cell receptor beta chains reported below all come from one sample, sequenced in a study of monozygotic twins with inflammatory bowel disease. TCRdb reprocessed the 5' RACE reads; each CDR3 protein has one entry and no DNA is given. In all, the sample yields 310,000 or so distinct CDR3 sequences. Input material: blood. All receptors come from a human donor with ulcerative colitis or Crohn's disease, or a healthy co-twin of an affected twin (not recorded which).

The chain joins TRBV12-3 or TRBV12-4 to TRBJ1-3; TCRdb designates TRBD1, a call that cannot be tested without DNA. This CDR3 comprises 16 residues. The chain's CDR3 is CASGRDSGASGNTIYF.

J is TRBJ2-1 and V is TRBV9; the D call from TCRdb, TRBD1, cannot be confirmed without DNA. Germline loops: CDR1 SGDLS, CDR2 YYNGEE. The length of the CDR3 is 12 residues. The CDR3 loop is CASSVPGGEQFF.

This chain connects TRBV5-1 to TRBJ2-7; TCRdb returns TRBD1, unconfirmable since there is no DNA. The CDR3 has 14 amino acids. The V gene's germline CDR1 is SGHRS and CDR2 YFSETQ. The chain's CDR3 is CASSDRDRTYEQYF.

This sequence joins TRBV6-2 or TRBV6-3 and TRBJ1-6. Germline V gives CDR1 MNHEY, CDR2 SVGEGT. The CDR3 contains 15 residues. CDR3 in amino acids: CASLAGGSYNSPLHF.

This chain connects TRBV19 to TRBJ1-5; TCRdb selects TRBD1, and the lack of DNA leaves this call unchecked. The CDR3 length is 15 residues. Germline lookup yields CDR1 LNHDA and CDR2 SQIVND (reference sequence). CDR3 sequence reads: CASRLSTVSSQPQHF.

The rearrangement uses TRBV24-1 and TRBJ2-6. This CDR3 has 16 amino acids. The germline gives CDR1 KGHDR, CDR2 SFDVKD. CDR3 protein: CATSPAQTPGANVLTF.

This chain joins TRBV6-1 and TRBJ1-1. The germline V gene encodes CDR1 MNHNS and CDR2 SASEGT. This CDR3 is 13 amino acids long. CDR3 loop: CASRDGGDTEAFF.

The rearrangement links TRBV7-9 to TRBJ1-5; TCRdb indicates TRBD1, and absent DNA this call remains unverified. CDR3 length: 16 residues. Germline V gives CDR1 SEHNR, CDR2 FQNEAQ (reference sequence). The CDR3 reads CASSLSSTGGNQPQHF.

J is TRBJ2-7 and V is TRBV19; TCRdb picks TRBD2, but there is no DNA to check that call. Germline V gene data show CDR1 as LNHDA and CDR2 as SQIVND (reference sequence). This CDR3 spans 14 amino acids. The CDR3: CASSIISGEYEQYF.

The V and J genes are TRBV30 and TRBJ2-1; TCRdb's assignment of TRBD2 cannot be checked, as there is no DNA. The CDR3 is made up of 15 amino acids. Germline CDR1 reads GTSNPN; CDR2 reads SVGIG (reference sequence). This chain's CDR3 is CAWSVGLAGRNEQFF.

The chain recombines TRBV5-1 with TRBJ1-6; with no DNA, the TCRdb D assignment of TRBD1 cannot be verified. The length of the CDR3 is 14 residues. Germline CDR1 is SGHRS and CDR2 is YFSETQ. The CDR3: CATGIGGDNSPLHF.

The chain links TRBV6-5 to TRBJ2-5; the D gene TCRdb calls, TRBD2, cannot be checked with no DNA. There are 16 residues in the CDR3. Per germline, CDR1 MNHEY and CDR2 SVGAGI. The CDR3 reads CASSYASGRQRETQYF.

This chain links TRBV12-3 or TRBV12-4 with TRBJ1-6. This CDR3 is built from 13 residues. CDR3 amino acids: CASSATSNSPLHF.

The genes are TRBV5-1 and TRBJ2-7; TCRdb's D call of TRBD2 is untestable without DNA. The CDR3 extends over 11 amino acids. Germline CDR1 reads SGHRS; CDR2 reads YFSETQ. The CDR3 reads CASSNEGEQYF.

The J gene is TRBJ2-2, the V gene TRBV12-3 or TRBV12-4. CDR3 length: 14 residues. This CDR3 is CASIRAQHRGELFF.

V is TRBV28 and J is TRBJ2-1; TCRdb designates TRBD2, a call that cannot be tested without DNA. CDR1 MDHEN and CDR2 SYDVKM come from the germline V gene. The CDR3 covers 13 residues. The CDR3: CASRTSVDNEQFF.

The genes are TRBV5-1 and TRBJ2-7; TCRdb indicates TRBD2, and absent DNA this call remains unverified. The CDR3 spans 18 residues. Germline V lookup: CDR1 SGHRS, CDR2 YFSETQ. CDR3 sequence reads: CASSLIPSGRVLTYEQYF.

This sequence joins TRBV29-1 and TRBJ2-2; absent DNA, TCRdb's TRBD1 call cannot be checked. Germline V gene lookup returns CDR1 SQVTM and CDR2 ANQGSEA. CDR3 length: 14 residues. CDR3: CSTRGDLNTGELFF.

The V and J genes are TRBV4-3 and TRBJ2-3. The CDR3 totals 15 residues. Germline CDR1 is LGHNA and CDR2 is YSLEER. The CDR3 loop is CASSQDVRSTDTQYF.

The J gene is TRBJ2-4, the V gene TRBV7-2; as DNA is missing, the TRBD1 call by TCRdb cannot be tested. The CDR3 extends over 14 amino acids. The germline CDR1 and CDR2 sequences are SGHTA and FQGNSA. CDR3 sequence: CASSSGGAKNIQYF. Full variable domain (remainder filled in from reference TRBV7-2 and TRBJ2-4): GAGVSQSPSNKVTEKGKDVELRCDPISGHTALYWYRQSLGQGLEFLIYFQGNSAPDKSGLPSDRFSAERTGGSVSTLTIQRTQQEDSAVYLCASSSGGAKNIQYFGAGTRLSVL.

The chain recombines TRBV20-1 with TRBJ1-2. This CDR3 has 15 amino acids. The V gene's germline CDR1 is DFQATT and CDR2 SNEGSKA (reference sequence). This CDR3 reads CSARDVSQTGYGYTF.

This chain connects TRBV5-1 to TRBJ2-5; TCRdb proposes TRBD2, but this gene call is untestable without DNA. CDR1 SGHRS and CDR2 YFSETQ come from the germline V gene. The CDR3 consists of 14 residues. The CDR3 loop is CASSPDGSQETQYF.

This rearrangement joins TRBV20-1 to TRBJ2-3; TCRdb selects TRBD1, and the lack of DNA leaves this call unchecked. The CDR3 consists of 14 residues. CDR1 is DFQATT, CDR2 SNEGSKA, per germline (reference sequence). The CDR3: CSASLWVPTDTQYF.

V and J are TRBV5-1 and TRBJ2-1. The CDR3 is 12 amino acids. The V gene's germline CDR1 is SGHRS and CDR2 YFSETQ. The CDR3 reads CASTLGPNEQFF.

This chain connects TRBV18 to TRBJ2-4; lacking DNA, the TRBD1 call made by TCRdb goes unchecked. Germline V gene sequence: CDR1 KGHSH, CDR2 LQKENI. The CDR3 sequence is 16 residues long. The CDR3: CASFSGTGEAKNIQYF.

The gene calls are TRBV29-1 and TRBJ2-1; TCRdb names TRBD2, which stays unverified in the absence of DNA. The CDR3 is made up of 15 amino acids. Germline V gene data show CDR1 as SQVTM and CDR2 as ANQGSEA. CDR3 sequence: CSVTASGSSYNEQFF.

The CDR3 protein is CASSLAAWETQYF. V and J are TRBV7-6 and TRBJ2-5. This CDR3 comprises 13 residues. Germline V gene sequence: CDR1 SGHVS, CDR2 FNYEAQ.